This T cell receptor (beta chain) is from a study of cytomegalovirus exposure and HLA in healthy donors. This CDR3 has 18 residues. V dropped 0 bases and J dropped 5; count of bases not matched to a gene: 9. Germline V gene data show CDR1 as MNHNS and CDR2 as SASEGT. In the PCR, 60 Vbeta and 13 Jbeta primers were used. Data came from immunoSEQ multiplex PCR; TCRdb stores just in-frame clones and leaves some out. The sample yields 110,000 to 150,000 clones, approximately 80% seen once. Sequencing was carried out using PBMCs. V is TRBV6-1 and J is TRBJ2-5; TRBD2 matches at 13 bases. The sequence was obtained from a male donor in good health and CMV-seronegative. The CDR3 here is CASSEAVGLAGDGETQYF. CDR3 in DNA: TGTGCCAGCAGTGAAGCCGTAGGACTAGCGGGAGATGGGGAGACCCAGTACTTC.